Presented here are 5 T cell receptor beta chains from one specimen sequenced in a study of cytomegalovirus exposure and HLA in healthy donors. A multiplex PCR was run with 60 Vbeta primers and 13 Jbeta primers. Only in-frame clones appear in the TCRdb table, and some are missing; sequencing was by immunoSEQ multiplex PCR. In total, the table holds approximately 50,000 clones. Sequencing was carried out using PBMCs. Receptors originate from a female donor in good health and CMV-seronegative.

The chain links TRBV11-3 to TRBJ1-1, with D tentatively TRBD1 (5 bases). Trimming took 3 bases from V and 2 from J, leaving 16 bases between them. There are 16 residues in the CDR3. In germline, CDR1 is SGHNT, CDR2 YENEEA. The CDR3 nucleotides are TGTGCCAGCAGCTTCGACGGGGCGGGGGGAAACACTGAAGCTTTCTTT. Protein: CASSFDGAGGNTEAFF.

The chain carries TRBV18 and TRBJ2-3; D possibly corresponds to TRBD2 (6 bases). Germline assignment: CDR1 KGHSH and CDR2 LQKENI. V lost 2 bases to trimming and J lost 2 bases, with 20 bases between them. CDR3 size: 18 residues. CDR3 amino acids: CASSPYRGRAGFTDTQYF. In DNA, the CDR3 is TGTGCCAGCTCACCATACCGAGGACGGGCGGGATTCACAGATACGCAGTATTTT.

The genes are TRBV9 and TRBJ2-5, with TRBD1 matching over 10 bases. Trimming cost V 0 bases and J 3 bases; bases outside gene matches: 2. This CDR3 has 15 residues. Germline V gene data show CDR1 as SGDLS and CDR2 as YYNGEE. CDR3 bases: TGTGCCAGCAGCGTAGGAGGGACAGGGGAAGAGACCCAGTACTTC. Its translation: CASSVGGTGEETQYF. Variable domain in full (rest from reference TRBV9 and TRBJ2-5): DSGVTQTPKHLITATGQRVTLRCSPRSGDLSVYWYQQSLDQGLQFLIQYYNGEERAKGNILERFSAQQFPDLHSELNLSSLELGDSALYFCASSVGGTGEETQYFGPGTRLLVL.

This rearrangement joins TRBV5-6 to TRBJ1-2, with D unresolved. In germline, CDR1 is SGHDT, CDR2 YYEEEE. V lost 4 bases and J 8 bases, leaving 12 bases between the germline ends. This CDR3 region has 12 residues. CDR3 nucleotide sequence: TGTGCCAGCAGCCAACAAGCGAGAGGCTACACCTTC. Translated: CASSQQARGYTF.

This chain uses TRBV29-1 with TRBJ1-1; 7 positions agree with TRBD1. Trimming cost V 4 bases and J 3 bases; bases outside gene matches: 5. There are 13 residues in the CDR3. CDR1 and CDR2 from the germline V gene are SQVTM and ANQGSEA. The CDR3 DNA sequence: TGCAGCGTTGCTCTGCAGGGGGACACTGAAGCTTTCTTT. It yields the protein CSVALQGDTEAFF.